This T cell receptor (beta chain) was sequenced for a study of CD4 T cells in relation to SARS-CoV-2 and coronaviruses. Findings and limits, study-wide: Each donor contributed either pre-pandemic or post-infection samples, not both. No crossreactivity against non-spike viral proteins was tested here.

Naive and memory CD4+ T cell DNA was deep-sequenced without culture. The table came from immunoSEQ multiplex PCR; TCRdb's copy has only in-frame clones and leaves some out. This table holds around 70,000 clones, about 90% found once. V gave up 1 base and J gave up 7 bases; unmatched junction bases: 9. CDR3 length: 16 residues. Germline V gene lookup returns CDR1 KGHDR and CDR2 SFDVKD. For this clone: Its antigen is still unknown.

Before the COVID-19 pandemic, during about 2011-2019, CD4+ T cells were taken from unexposed donors. The specimen sequenced was memory CD4+ T cells from PBMCs. The V call is TRBV24-1, the J call TRBJ2-1; TRBD1 agrees at 7 bases. The TCR was taken from a human donor in good health. The CDR3 here is CATSDFTDRVGNEQFF. CDR3 sequence (DNA): TGTGCCACCAGTGATTTCACCGACAGGGTTGGAAATGAGCAGTTCTTC.